The rows below give T cell receptor beta chains drawn from one sample of a study of monozygotic twins with inflammatory bowel disease. TCRdb derives one entry per CDR3 protein from the 5' RACE reads, leaving out DNA. Here the sample table reports approximately 160,000 distinct CDR3 sequences. The sample comprised blood. These TCRs come from a human donor with ulcerative colitis or Crohn's disease, or a healthy co-twin of an affected twin (not recorded which). Both conserved end residues are part of each CDR3. The order of the fields is V gene, J gene, CDR3 protein.

TRBV20-1	TRBJ2-7	CSARDERYYEQYF
TRBV20-1	TRBJ2-1	CSARDLGGSSYNEQFF
TRBV9	TRBJ2-2	CASSKTSGVTGELFF
TRBV12-3/TRBV12-4	TRBJ1-6	CASSPSRDRGSPLHF
TRBV11-2	TRBJ2-6	CASSQLRDALSGANVLTF
TRBV7-2	TRBJ2-7	CASSPMASSYEQYF
TRBV9	TRBJ1-4	CASSRQGMTNEKLFF
TRBV10-3	TRBJ1-1	CAISENEVKNTEAFF
TRBV7-9	TRBJ1-3	CASSLTRTSGNTIYF
TRBV27	TRBJ1-5	CASSLYSQGQPQHF
TRBV4-2	TRBJ1-5	CASSHTYRDLSNQPQHF
TRBV6-2/TRBV6-3	TRBJ2-1	CASSHGQLQLYNEQFF
TRBV12-3/TRBV12-4	TRBJ2-7	CAIGTGALIRLYEQYF
TRBV7-2	TRBJ2-5	CASSPWDRRGQETQYF
TRBV5-1	TRBJ1-2	CASSLNVPGQGSYGYTF
TRBV10-3	TRBJ1-6	CAISASTYSPLHF
TRBV7-2	TRBJ1-5	CASNPTGLPQHF
TRBV9	TRBJ2-3	CASGATEGDTQYF
TRBV4-1	TRBJ1-1	CASSQDRRSNPEAFF
TRBV5-1	TRBJ2-6	CASSQRTGEANVLTF
TRBV27	TRBJ1-4	CASSLQINEKLFF
TRBV15	TRBJ1-1	CATSRGLGQGAQGTEAFF
TRBV28	TRBJ1-5	CASRVGMIQPQHF
TRBV12-3/TRBV12-4	TRBJ2-6	CASSLPGGANVLTF
TRBV9	TRBJ2-1	CASSVVPGMAALGNEQFF
TRBV9	TRBJ2-7	CASSVSPGPTYEQYF
TRBV2	TRBJ2-1	CASSERGFEQFF
TRBV15	TRBJ2-7	CATSGSAYEQYF
TRBV6-1	TRBJ2-7	CASSELGAGSYEQYF
TRBV27	TRBJ1-5	CASKLEPYSNQPQHF
TRBV28	TRBJ1-5	CASRWDGGNQPQHF
TRBV29-1	TRBJ2-7	CSVLQGGSYEQYF
TRBV7-8	TRBJ1-3	CASSLVGGFSGNTIYF
TRBV5-1	TRBJ2-3	CASSYPGGTDTQYF
TRBV5-1	TRBJ2-7	CASSSFTGAPYEQYF
TRBV29-1	TRBJ2-2	CSVDRNTGELFF
TRBV18	TRBJ2-1	CASSSNYTGTGVNEQFF
TRBV20-1	TRBJ1-4	CSAQGFNEKLFF
TRBV19	TRBJ2-7	CASTAGTSPYEQYF
TRBV28	TRBJ1-4	CASRDVRSNEKLFF
TRBV27	TRBJ2-3	CASSRYLADTQYF
TRBV5-1	TRBJ2-2	CASSWITTNTGELFF
TRBV7-9	TRBJ2-1	CASSLTRLGAYNEQFF
TRBV2	TRBJ2-7	CASNVHYEQYF
TRBV29-1	TRBJ2-3	CSAQELAGRTQYF
TRBV7-9	TRBJ2-7	CASSLLGGSENEQYF
TRBV5-4	TRBJ1-6	CASSPFGAGDNSPLHF
TRBV10-3	TRBJ2-3	CAISDGLAGDSDTQYF
TRBV5-1	TRBJ1-6	CASSFQSGTGTSPLHF
TRBV3-1	TRBJ1-1	CASSPLGQKSEAFF
TRBV19	TRBJ1-3	CASSPSVSGNTIYF